The 29 T cell receptor beta chains below come from one sample, sequenced in a study of blood T cell repertoires in COVID-19. Some clones are missing from TCRdb's copy, which holds only in-frame ones; the method was immunoSEQ multiplex PCR. The data contain 300,000 or so clones, roughly 90% of them singletons. Sequences were obtained from PBMCs or T cells enriched from blood (not recorded which). These receptors were obtained from a man in his sixties who had recovered from COVID-19.

The chain is built from TRBV19 and TRBJ1-1; 8 positions agree with TRBD1. J was trimmed by 1 base and V by 4 bases; bases with no gene match: 8. Germline loops: CDR1 LNHDA, CDR2 SQIVND (reference sequence). This CDR3 comprises 16 residues. CDR3: CASSRTPQGANTEAFF. As DNA, the CDR3 is TGTGCCAGTAGTAGAACTCCCCAGGGGGCGAACACTGAAGCTTTCTTT.

The J gene is TRBJ2-2, the V gene TRBV4-3; 7 nucleotides agree with TRBD2. This CDR3 spans 15 amino acids. V lost 0 bases to trimming and J lost 3 bases; unmatched junction nucleotides: 1. Germline V gene sequence: CDR1 LGHNA, CDR2 YSLEER. CDR3 in amino acids: CASSQEAGDTGELFF. CDR3 sequence (DNA): TGCGCCAGCAGCCAAGAGGCGGGGGACACCGGGGAGCTGTTTTTT.

This clone has more than one count but fewer than ten. The CDR3 sequence: CAHRDSYNEQFF. For the CDR3, the DNA is TGTGCCCACCGGGACAGTTACAATGAGCAGTTCTTC. The rearrangement joins TRBV30 to TRBJ2-1; 7 bases fit TRBD1. This CDR3 is built from 12 residues. Germline V lookup: CDR1 GTSNPN, CDR2 SVGIG (reference sequence). V gave up 8 bases and J gave up 4 bases; unmatched junction bases: 5.

The genes are TRBV9 and TRBJ1-3; D is unresolved. The germline V and J ends were trimmed by 3 bases and 0 bases, with 7 bases remaining between them. The CDR3 contains 14 residues. CDR1 and CDR2 (germline): SGDLS, YYNGEE. The CDR3 DNA sequence: TGTGCCAGCAGCGCCGAGTTCTCTGGAAACACCATATATTTT. Translation gives CASSAEFSGNTIYF. Full variable domain (outside the CDR3, taken from reference TRBV9 and TRBJ1-3): DSGVTQTPKHLITATGQRVTLRCSPRSGDLSVYWYQQSLDQGLQFLIQYYNGEERAKGNILERFSAQQFPDLHSELNLSSLELGDSALYFCASSAEFSGNTIYFGEGSWLTVV.

The chain couples TRBV6-2 or TRBV6-3 to TRBJ2-7; D not certain. This CDR3 has 13 residues. The germline V gene has CDR1 MNHEY and CDR2 SVGEGT. The germline V and J ends were trimmed by 6 bases and 7 bases, with 16 bases remaining between them. The CDR3 DNA sequence: TGTGCCAGCAGCAACCCCCCCCAGACAGAGCAGTACTTC. Its translation: CASSNPPQTEQYF.

This clone came up once. The V and J genes are TRBV5-1 and TRBJ2-1; tentatively, D is TRBD1 (5 bases). This CDR3 comprises 13 residues. Trimming took 4 bases from V and 5 from J, leaving 10 bases between them. Germline-derived CDR1 and CDR2 are SGHRS and YFSETQ. The CDR3 nucleotides read TGCGCCAGCAGCCCGGACAACCACAATGAGCAGTTCTTC. This translates into CASSPDNHNEQFF.

This clone was observed a handful of times. This sequence joins TRBV6-5 and TRBJ1-2; D gene unclear. CDR1 and CDR2 (germline): MNHEY, SVGAGI. The CDR3 is made up of 12 amino acids. Trimming left V 7 bases short and J 3 bases short, with 9 bases between. CDR3 loop: CASTWLYYGYTF. The CDR3 DNA is TGTGCCAGCACCTGGCTCTACTATGGCTACACCTTC.

The V gene is TRBV30, the J gene TRBJ1-4; no firm D call. CDR3 length: 16 amino acids. Germline V CDR1 and CDR2: GTSNPN, SVGIG (reference sequence). V lost 0 bases and J 0 bases, leaving 11 bases between the germline ends. CDR3 DNA: TGTGCCTGGAGTGTTGGACTGGGTGCAACTAATGAAAAACTGTTTTTT. As protein: CAWSVGLGATNEKLFF.

The sample holds one count of this clone. The chain recombines TRBV18 with TRBJ1-5, with D possibly matching TRBD1 (5 bases). The CDR3 has 15 residues. Per germline, CDR1 KGHSH and CDR2 LQKENI. Trimming took 2 bases from V and 2 from J, leaving 10 bases between them. CDR3 sequence (DNA): TGTGCCAGCTCACCATCGGTCAGGGGCAATCAGCCCCAGCATTTT. Translated, it gives CASSPSVRGNQPQHF. Complete variable domain (other parts from reference TRBV18 and TRBJ1-5): NAGVMQNPRHLVRRRGQEARLRCSPMKGHSHVYWYRQLPEEGLKFMVYLQKENIIDESGMPKERFSAEFPKEGPSILRIQQVVRGDSAAYFCASSPSVRGNQPQHFGDGTRLSIL.

This clone turned up a few times. The chain joins TRBV2 to TRBJ1-1; a possible D gene is TRBD1 (6 bases). This CDR3 is 13 amino acids long. Germline lookup yields CDR1 SNHLY and CDR2 FYNNEI. Deletions cut 6 bases from V and 5 bases from J, with 13 bases between. For the CDR3, the DNA is TGTGCCAGCAGGACAGGACTAGGAACTGAAGCTTTCTTT. It translates to CASRTGLGTEAFF.

The chain is built from TRBV3-1 (or the pseudogene TRBV3-2) and TRBJ2-2; TRBD1 aligns across 9 bases. There are 14 residues in the CDR3. V shed 3 bases and J 5 bases; nucleotides not matched to a gene: 1. The germline CDR1 and CDR2 sequences are LGHDT and YNNKEL (reference sequence). The CDR3 DNA is TGTGCCAGCAGCCAGACAGGGGGAACCGGGGAGCTGTTTTTT. Translating it yields CASSQTGGTGELFF.

The chain is built from TRBV11-2 and TRBJ2-7; TRBD1 matches at 11 bases. This CDR3 is 13 amino acids long. Trimming cost V 0 bases and J 9 bases; bases outside gene matches: 1. CDR1 is SGHAT, CDR2 FQNNGV, per germline. The CDR3 reads CASSLDGTGGQYF. In DNA, the CDR3 is TGTGCCAGCAGCTTAGACGGGACAGGGGGGCAGTACTTC. The variable domain in full, with the rest retrieved from reference TRBV11-2 and TRBJ2-7, is EAGVAQSPRYKIIEKRQSVAFWCNPISGHATLYWYQQILGQGPKLLIQFQNNGVVDDSQLPKDRFSAERLKGVDSTLKIQPAKLEDSAVYLCASSLDGTGGQYFGPGTRLTVT.

CDR3 protein: CATSREGEQPQHF. CDR3 in DNA: TGTGCCACCAGCAGGGAAGGAGAACAGCCCCAGCATTTT. The chain carries TRBV15 and TRBJ1-5; D gene ambiguous. The germline gives CDR1 LNHNV, CDR2 YYDKDF (reference sequence). This CDR3 has 13 residues. The V gene lost 3 bases and the J gene lost 7 bases, with 10 bases spanning the gap. The full variable domain, in which reference TRBV15 and TRBJ1-5 provide the parts outside the CDR3, is DAMVIQNPRYQVTQFGKPVTLSCSQTLNHNVMYWYQQKSSQAPKLLFHYYDKDFNNEADTPDNFQSRRPNTSFCFLDIRSPGLGDTAMYLCATSREGEQPQHFGDGTRLSIL.

This rearrangement joins TRBV7-8 to TRBJ2-5, with D perhaps matching TRBD2 (5 bases). The CDR3 length is 14 residues. Trimming removed 1 base from V and 1 base from J, with 7 bases in between. Per germline, CDR1 SGHVS and CDR2 FQNEAQ. The CDR3 reads CASSLGGSQETQYF. The CDR3, as DNA: TGTGCCAGCAGCTTAGGAGGGTCCCAAGAGACCCAGTACTTC.

For the CDR3, the DNA is TGTGCCAGCAGTTATCTCGGAGATAGCAATCAGCCCCAGCATTTT. As protein: CASSYLGDSNQPQHF. The J gene is TRBJ1-5, the V gene TRBV27; no definite D call. CDR1 and CDR2 from the germline V gene are MNHEY and SMNVEV (reference sequence). The CDR3 totals 15 residues. V lost 4 bases and J 0 bases, leaving 10 bases between the germline ends.

The J gene is TRBJ1-3, the V gene TRBV28; possibly TRBD1 for D (5 bases). The germline gives CDR1 MDHEN, CDR2 SYDVKM. The CDR3 runs 15 residues. V was cut by 7 bases and J by 3 bases, with 16 bases left in between. The DNA of the CDR3 is TGTGCCAGCACCCAGACCAGGGCTTATGGAAACACCATATATTTT. It yields the protein CASTQTRAYGNTIYF.

This chain links TRBV25-1 with TRBJ1-5, with TRBD1 matching over 9 bases. The germline V gene encodes CDR1 MGHDK and CDR2 SYGVNS. Trimming took 7 bases from V and 4 from J; bases not matched to a gene: 2. This CDR3 is built from 13 residues. The CDR3 sequence: CASKGTGNQPQHF. Written as DNA, the CDR3 is TGTGCCAGCAAGGGGACAGGGAATCAGCCCCAGCATTTT.

V gene TRBV2 combines with J gene TRBJ1-4, with 8 bases lining up with TRBD1. V dropped 8 bases and J dropped 6; count of bases not matched to a gene: 14. Germline V gene sequence: CDR1 SNHLY, CDR2 FYNNEI. There are 16 residues in the CDR3. The CDR3 sequence: CASVPGQEGFDEKLFF. The CDR3, as DNA: TGTGCCAGCGTTCCGGGACAGGAAGGATTTGATGAAAAACTGTTTTTT.

The J gene is TRBJ2-1, the V gene TRBV30; D possibly corresponds to TRBD2 (5 bases). Germline V gene data show CDR1 as GTSNPN and CDR2 as SVGIG (reference sequence). Trimming pared 4 bases from V and 6 bases from J, leaving 13 bases between. CDR3 length: 13 amino acids. This CDR3 is CAWNRDRINEQFF. CDR3 sequence (DNA): TGTGCCTGGAACCGGGATAGGATCAATGAGCAGTTCTTC. Supplemented by reference TRBV30 and TRBJ2-1, the full variable domain reads SQTIHQWPATLVQPVGSPLSLECTVEGTSNPNLYWYRQAAGRGLQLLFYSVGIGQISSEVPQNLSASRPQDRQFILSSKKLLLSDSGFYLCAWNRDRINEQFFGPGTRLTVL.

Concerning this clone: This same CDR3 is encoded by further DNA sequences in the sample. The V call is TRBV12-3 or TRBV12-4, the J call TRBJ1-5; no clear D gene. This CDR3 has 12 amino acids. The V and J ends lost 5 bases and 4 bases respectively, with 6 bases between them. The CDR3 sequence is CASSPLNQPQHF. As DNA, the CDR3 is TGTGCCAGCAGTCCCCTTAATCAGCCCCAGCATTTT.

CDR3 bases: TGTGCCAGCAGCCAAATAGCGGGAGTGTACGAGCAGTACTTC. Translation gives CASSQIAGVYEQYF. This chain connects TRBV3-1 (or the pseudogene TRBV3-2) to TRBJ2-7, with 9 positions matching TRBD2. The CDR3 consists of 14 residues. J gave up 4 bases and V 2 bases, and 3 bases lay outside the gene matches. CDR1 is LGHDT and CDR2 is YNNKEL in the germline V gene (reference sequence).

The genes are TRBV4-2 and TRBJ2-1; 13 bases are a match to TRBD2. This CDR3 contains 21 residues. CDR1 and CDR2 (germline): LGHNA, YNFKEQ. Trimming took 0 bases from V and 1 from J; bases not matched to a gene: 12. The CDR3 region is CASSQDRQTSGRSPSYNEQFF. As DNA, the CDR3 is TGTGCCAGCAGCCAAGACCGCCAGACTAGCGGGAGGTCTCCGTCCTACAATGAGCAGTTCTTC.

Written as DNA, the CDR3 is TGTGCCAGCAGCTTAGATCAGAATTCACCCCTCCACTTT. Translated, it gives CASSLDQNSPLHF. This chain links TRBV11-3 with TRBJ1-6, with D uncertain. The CDR3 length is 13 residues. Germline lookup yields CDR1 SGHNT and CDR2 YENEEA. Trimming left V 0 bases short and J 7 bases short, with 4 bases between.

The chain links TRBV12-3 or TRBV12-4 to TRBJ1-1, with D perhaps matching TRBD1 (5 bases). This CDR3 contains 13 residues. V dropped 3 bases and J dropped 3 bases, with 8 bases sitting between them. In nucleotides, the CDR3 is TGTGCCAGCAGTTTGAGACAGTACACTGAAGCTTTCTTT. The encoded protein is CASSLRQYTEAFF.

The V and J genes are TRBV6-5 and TRBJ2-7, with 9 bases aligning to TRBD1. Germline V gene lookup returns CDR1 MNHEY and CDR2 SVGAGI. This CDR3 has 15 amino acids. V lost 6 bases, J lost 1 base, and 7 bases stayed unmatched. This CDR3 reads CASSPTDRGSYEQYF. DNA of the CDR3: TGTGCCAGCAGCCCAACGGACAGGGGATCCTACGAGCAGTACTTC.

This chain uses TRBV2 with TRBJ2-1, with no clear D. Germline lookup yields CDR1 SNHLY and CDR2 FYNNEI. There are 13 residues in the CDR3. V lost 8 bases to trimming and J lost 4 bases, with 12 bases between them. The CDR3 sequence: CASGLDKYNEQFF. The CDR3 nucleotides are TGTGCCAGCGGATTAGACAAATACAATGAGCAGTTCTTC.

V usage is TRBV7-2 and J usage is TRBJ2-7; TRBD1 matches at 9 bases. Germline V gives CDR1 SGHTA, CDR2 FQGNSA. V lost 1 base and J lost 6; bases outside the gene matches: 4. The CDR3 extends over 14 amino acids. The CDR3 region has the DNA TGTGCCAGCAGCTTAGGGACAGGGGCGGGCGAGCAGTACTTC. Translated: CASSLGTGAGEQYF.

This clone was seen a few times. The rearrangement links TRBV27 to TRBJ2-3, with 15 positions matching TRBD2. In germline, CDR1 is MNHEY, CDR2 SMNVEV (reference sequence). The CDR3 covers 19 residues. V shed 4 bases and J 3 bases; nucleotides not matched to a gene: 11. CDR3 in DNA: TGTGCCAGCAGTTCGCTTTTGGGGACTAGCGGGAGGATTACAGATACGCAGTATTTT. Protein sequence: CASSSLLGTSGRITDTQYF.

The rearrangement uses TRBV30 and TRBJ2-3, with 8 bases that match TRBD2. Germline CDR1 reads GTSNPN; CDR2 reads SVGIG (reference sequence). The CDR3 totals 15 residues. V trimming: 0 bases; J trimming: 5 bases; junction bases outside the gene matches: 7. The CDR3 loop reads CAWSVVGTRIDTQYF. The CDR3 coding sequence is TGTGCCTGGAGTGTGGTCGGGACTAGAATAGATACGCAGTATTTT.